This is a list of T cell receptor beta chains from one sample in a study of OX40 agonist ivuxolimab in advanced cancers. The repertoire was sequenced with immunoSEQ multiplex PCR; TCRdb's copy has only in-frame clones and lacks some. Among about 37,000 clones listed, roughly 87% were seen once. The sample was CD4+ or CD8+ T cells sorted from blood, taken in a trial of the OX40 agonist ivuxolimab. The receptors stem from an adult with an advanced solid tumor such as melanoma, head and neck, liver or kidney cancer. CDR3s include the opening cysteine and the closing phenylalanine or tryptophan. A D gene is named only where the DNA matches it firmly. Some rows have no size entry. The others give once, few or many, or a class for an expanded clone.

>TRBV7-3|TRBJ2-5|NA|NA
TGTGCCAGCAGCCCCCTAAGTGTCCCCGGGGAGACCCAGTACTTC
CASSPLSVPGETQYF
>TRBV11-2|TRBJ1-2|NA|NA
TGTGCCAGCAGCAGTTACGCCGGGGTCCTCTCCTATGGCTACACCTTC
CASSSYAGVLSYGYTF
>TRBV4-1|TRBJ2-3|NA|NA
TGCGCCAGCAGATCAGGGATCAACACAGATACGCAGTATTTT
CASRSGINTDTQYF
>TRBV4-1|TRBJ2-1|TRBD2|NA
TGCGCCAGCAGCCAAGAGTACCCGGGACTAGCGAACTACAATGAGCAGTTCTTC
CASSQEYPGLANYNEQFF
>TRBV4-1|TRBJ1-1|NA|NA
TGCGCCAGCAGCCAAGGTGCGGGGGGAGGAACTGAAGCTTTCTTT
CASSQGAGGGTEAFF
>TRBV4-1|TRBJ1-1|NA|NA
TGCGCCAGCAGCCAAGTAGGCCTTGAGCAGGTGTTACGGACTGAAGCTTTCTTT
CASSQVGLEQVLRTEAFF
>TRBV5-1|TRBJ2-3|NA|NA
TGCGCCAGCAGCAGGTTTAGCACAGATACGCAGTATTTT
CASSRFSTDTQYF
>TRBV9|TRBJ1-3|NA|NA
TGTGCCAGCAGCGTAGGTACGGGTTACTCTGGAAACACCATATATTTT
CASSVGTGYSGNTIYF
>TRBV2|TRBJ2-3|TRBD1|NA
TGTGCCAGCAGTAGGGACAGGGGCCCCACAGATACGCAGTATTTT
CASSRDRGPTDTQYF
>TRBV7-9|TRBJ1-1|TRBD1|NA
TGTGCCAGCAGCTCTATTCCAGGACAGGCGGACACTGAAGCTTTCTTT
CASSSIPGQADTEAFF
>TRBV9|TRBJ2-7|NA|NA
TGTGCCAGCAGCGGAGGACGGGGTCCTTTGGGGGAGCAGTACTTC
CASSGGRGPLGEQYF
>TRBV4-2|TRBJ2-2|TRBD2|once
TGTGCCAGCAGCCGACTAGCGGGGGGGCCAACCGGGGAGCTGTTTTTT
CASSRLAGGPTGELFF
>TRBV2|TRBJ2-5|NA|NA
TGTGCCAGCACTGAACGTTCAGGGTTCCAAGAGACCCAGTACTTC
CASTERSGFQETQYF
>TRBV7-9|TRBJ1-1|NA|NA
TGTGCCAGCAAGCAGGGACCTGAAGCTTTCTTT
CASKQGPEAFF
>TRBV6-6|TRBJ2-5|NA|NA
TGTGCCAGCAGTCTCCCTGGGGGGTCAGAGACCCAGTACTTC
CASSLPGGSETQYF
>TRBV7-2|TRBJ2-7|NA|NA
TGTGCCAGCAGCTTAGAGACGCGGTTCTCCTACGAGCAGTACTTC
CASSLETRFSYEQYF
>TRBV5-6|TRBJ2-1|NA|NA
TGTGCCAGCAGCCCGGCGAAGGGGGGCGGGGGGCAGTTCTTC
CASSPAKGGGGQFF
>TRBV5-6|TRBJ1-5|NA|NA
TGTGCCAGCAGCTTTCTGGGGCAGGGGCAGCCCCAGCATTTT
CASSFLGQGQPQHF
>TRBV4-1|TRBJ2-5|TRBD1|NA
TGCGCCAGCAGCCAAACAGGGGAGTACCAAGAGACCCAGTACTTC
CASSQTGEYQETQYF
>TRBV6-1|TRBJ1-3|TRBD1|NA
TGTGCCAGCAGTGAAGACAGGGGGGACGGAAACACCATATATTTT
CASSEDRGDGNTIYF
>TRBV11-2|TRBJ1-1|NA|NA
TGTGCCAGCAGCTTAGAATCGTCCGGAGGCACTGAAGCTTTCTTT
CASSLESSGGTEAFF
>TRBV7-8|TRBJ2-1|TRBD1|NA
TGTGCCAGCACCCGGGCAGGGGGAGTCGATGAGCAGTTCTTC
CASTRAGGVDEQFF
>TRBV30|TRBJ2-4|TRBD1|few
TGTGCCTGGAGTGGAGGACAGGGGCTAGCCAAAAACATTCAGTACTTC
CAWSGGQGLAKNIQYF
>TRBV27|TRBJ2-2|TRBD2|few
TGTGCCAGCAGCGTAGTCGGCGGGGGGCCCAACACCGGGGAGCTGTTTTTT
CASSVVGGGPNTGELFF
>TRBV7-9|TRBJ2-7|NA|NA
TGTGCCAGCAGCTTCAAGGGCAGGGCGTGGCAGTACTTC
CASSFKGRAWQYF
>TRBV25-1|TRBJ1-1|NA|few
TGTGCCAGCAGTGACAGCAACACTGAAGCTTTCTTT
CASSDSNTEAFF
>TRBV5-1|TRBJ2-1|NA|NA
TGCGCCAGCAGCCCTGAAATGGACCAGACGGATGAGCAGTTCTTC
CASSPEMDQTDEQFF
>TRBV18|TRBJ2-7|NA|NA
TGTGCCAGCTCACCGAACACCGTGGCCTTTTACGAGCAGTACTTC
CASSPNTVAFYEQYF
>TRBV6-5|TRBJ2-7|NA|NA
TGTGCCAGCAGCCCCTCGCCCGACTCCTACGAGCAGTACTTC
CASSPSPDSYEQYF
>TRBV19|TRBJ1-1|NA|NA
TGTGCCAGTAGTATCCCACTAGGGATGGGCTTGAACACTGAAGCTTTCTTT
CASSIPLGMGLNTEAFF
>TRBV6-1|TRBJ2-7|NA|medium-sized
TGTGCCAGCAGGCGGGACGTCGCCTACGAGCAGTACTTC
CASRRDVAYEQYF
>TRBV2|TRBJ2-2|NA|NA
TGTGCCAGCAGCGGGGAAACCGGGGAGCTGTTTTTT
CASSGETGELFF
>TRBV7-9|TRBJ2-7|NA|NA
TGTGCCAGCAGCTTATCCGAAGGGAGGTACGAGCAGTACTTC
CASSLSEGRYEQYF
>TRBV19|TRBJ2-1|NA|NA
TGTGCCAGTAGTTGGGCAGTTCTCAATGAGCAGTTCTTC
CASSWAVLNEQFF
>TRBV28|TRBJ1-1|NA|NA
TGTGCCAGCAGTTTCCTCGGTTGGGACACTGAAGCTTTCTTT
CASSFLGWDTEAFF
>TRBV7-8|TRBJ2-1|NA|NA
TGTGCCAGCAGCTTAGGCAGGGGTCCCAATGAGCAGTTCTTC
CASSLGRGPNEQFF
>TRBV10-3|TRBJ1-6|TRBD1|NA
TGTGCCATCAGCGGGGACAGGGAAAGTTCACCCCTCCACTTT
CAISGDRESSPLHF
>TRBV27|TRBJ2-7|TRBD1|NA
TGTGCCAGCAGTTTAAGGGGGACAGCGTACGAGCAGTACTTC
CASSLRGTAYEQYF
>TRBV12-5|TRBJ2-3|NA|once
TGTGCTAGTGGTTTGGTACTGGCGGCCACAGATACGCAGTATTTT
CASGLVLAATDTQYF
>TRBV30|TRBJ1-2|NA|NA
TGTGCCTGGAGTGAATTCTATGAGGGGAGGTCTGGCTACACCTTC
CAWSEFYEGRSGYTF
>TRBV13|TRBJ2-1|NA|NA
TGTGCCAGCGGTGATAGGACCTACAATGAGCAGTTCTTC
CASGDRTYNEQFF
>TRBV6-8|TRBJ2-7|TRBD1|NA
TGTGCCAGCAGTTACGAGGGACAGGGCTACGAGCAGTACTTC
CASSYEGQGYEQYF
>TRBV5-1|TRBJ1-1|NA|NA
TGCGCCAGCAGCGGCCCCGGGGTCGGGGACACTGAAGCTTTCTTT
CASSGPGVGDTEAFF
>TRBV13|TRBJ2-7|NA|NA
TGTGCCAGCAGCCCTGGGACCGGAGAGGACGAGCAGTACTTC
CASSPGTGEDEQYF
>TRBV7-6|TRBJ2-5|NA|NA
TGTGCCAGCAGCTTAGTATCTTTGGCAGGCTCCCCTCGGGAGACCCAGTACTTC
CASSLVSLAGSPRETQYF
>TRBV4-1|TRBJ1-3|NA|NA
TGCGCCAGCAGCCAAGTCGGTGGTCGGGCAGTCTCTGGAAACACCATATATTTT
CASSQVGGRAVSGNTIYF
>TRBV27|TRBJ1-2|NA|NA
TGTGCCAGCAGTTTATCGGGACGGAAGACTGGCTACACCTTC
CASSLSGRKTGYTF
>TRBV5-4|TRBJ2-1|NA|once
TGTGCCAGCAGCTTGGGGCAGAGCAATGAGCAGTTCTTC
CASSLGQSNEQFF
>TRBV5-1|TRBJ2-1|NA|NA
TGCGCCAGCAGCGGGGGACAGGGGACTAGCATATACAATGAGCAGTTCTTC
CASSGGQGTSIYNEQFF
>TRBV6-5|TRBJ1-2|NA|NA
TGTGCCAGCACCGACGCAGGGAAGGATGGCTACACCTTC
CASTDAGKDGYTF
>TRBV7-9|TRBJ1-2|NA|NA
TGTGCCAGCACCCCACCGGGAACCACCCTCTTTGGCTACACCTTC
CASTPPGTTLFGYTF
>TRBV9|TRBJ2-7|NA|NA
TGTGCCAGCAGCGTAGGGGTCTCAGGGGACGAGCAGTACTTC
CASSVGVSGDEQYF
>TRBV11-2|TRBJ1-3|NA|NA
TGTGCCAGCAGCTTAGGAAACACCATATATTTT
CASSLGNTIYF
>TRBV27|TRBJ2-3|TRBD2|NA
TGTGCCAGCAGTTTAGCGGGGGTCACAGATACGCAGTATTTT
CASSLAGVTDTQYF
>TRBV6-5|TRBJ1-5|NA|NA
TGTGCCAGCAGTCTCGGGCCACTTAGCAATCAGCCCCAGCATTTT
CASSLGPLSNQPQHF
>TRBV7-9|TRBJ2-7|NA|NA
TGTGCCAGCAGCTTACAGGGAATAAGCTACGAGCAGTACTTC
CASSLQGISYEQYF
>TRBV5-1|TRBJ1-2|NA|NA
TGCGCCAGCAGCTTGGAAGTAGGGGTGACAGACCTCTATGGCTACACCTTC
CASSLEVGVTDLYGYTF
>TRBV27|TRBJ2-1|TRBD1|NA
TGTGCCAGCATACCCGACAGGGGGTCCTACAATGAGCAGTTCTTC
CASIPDRGSYNEQFF
>TRBV6-5|TRBJ2-7|NA|once
TGTGCCAGCAGTTACGGGGTCGTTAGCGAGCAGTACTTC
CASSYGVVSEQYF
>TRBV6-8|TRBJ1-1|NA|few
TGTGCCAGCGTACTGAACACTGAAGCTTTCTTT
CASVLNTEAFF